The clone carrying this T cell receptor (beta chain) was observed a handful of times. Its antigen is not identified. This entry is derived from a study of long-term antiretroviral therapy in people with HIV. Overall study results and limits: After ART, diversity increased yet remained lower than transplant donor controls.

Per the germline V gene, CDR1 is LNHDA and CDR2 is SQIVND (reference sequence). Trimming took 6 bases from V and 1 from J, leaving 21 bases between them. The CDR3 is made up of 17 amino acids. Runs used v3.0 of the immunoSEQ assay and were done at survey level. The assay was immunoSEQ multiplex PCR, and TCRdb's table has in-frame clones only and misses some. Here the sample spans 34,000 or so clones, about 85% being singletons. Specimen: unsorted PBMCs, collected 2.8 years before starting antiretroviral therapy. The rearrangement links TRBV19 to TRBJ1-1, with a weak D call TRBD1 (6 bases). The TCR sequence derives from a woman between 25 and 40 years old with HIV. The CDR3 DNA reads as TGTGCCAGTAGGACCGGACTCGGGGGGCACAGGAACACTGAAGCTTTCTTT. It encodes CASRTGLGGHRNTEAFF.